Listed here is a single T cell receptor (beta chain). The antigen it recognizes is unknown. Base quality data are lacking; no much larger clone is found one base away. The data derive from a study of T cell changes during pregnancy in multiple sclerosis (dated by TCRdb to the late 2010s). Notes on the research overall: Changes in the T cell repertoire over the course of pregnancy were examined in this study in women with multiple sclerosis.

The library was produced with the immunoSEQ multiplex PCR assay. The source is immuneACCESS, and TCRdb retained only in-frame sequences with V and J called. Part of the clones is not carried over; for the studies checked, unresolved V genes explain less than half of this, and the remainder is unexplained. A total of some 55,000 clones appear in this sample, about 87% of them only once. The ten largest clonotypes hold about 5% of the sample. V is pruned by 7 bases and J by 4 bases, leaving 12 bases of the junction without a gene match. CDR1 and CDR2 are read off the germline V gene as SGHVS and FQNEAQ. Spanning cysteine to phenylalanine, the CDR3 consists of 16 amino acids. The read is trimmed to its CDR3 DNA, 48 bases read in frame from base 1.

Recombination joined TRBV7-8 with TRBJ1-5; TRBD1 lines up with 8 middle nucleotides. The origin of this receptor is a human donor whose cells served as feeder cells for cultures in a pregnancy study. The sequenced sample consisted of peripheral blood from another person, used as feeder cells. The CDR3 protein sequence reads: CASTNFKGQANQPQHF. The nucleotide sequence is TGTGCCAGCACAAACTTCAAGGGACAGGCTAATCAGCCCCAGCATTTT.